The rows below give T cell receptor beta chains drawn from one sample of a study of T cell responses to AZD1222 COVID-19 vaccine. Here immunoSEQ multiplex PCR was the method, and the copy in TCRdb shows in-frame clones only, minus some. This sample yields 120,000 or so clones, of which 90% are seen a single time; more than 3.5% belongs to the top ten. The sample was peripheral blood, taken 28 days after the second dose of the MenACWY control vaccine. The receptor source for this set is an adult who received the MenACWY meningococcal vaccine as a control. Both conserved end residues are part of each CDR3. The order of the fields is clone size, D gene, J gene, V gene, CDR3 DNA, CDR3 protein. A D gene is named only where the DNA matches it firmly. For some rows the clone size is stated as once, few or many, or as a class when expanded; others skip it.

NA,TRBD2,TRBJ2-5,TRBV5-6,TGTGCCAGCAGCTTGGTAGCGGGGGGGCCTGAGACCCAGTACTTC,CASSLVAGGPETQYF
NA,TRBD1,TRBJ2-7,TRBV29-1,TGCAGCGTGGGAGCCGGGACAGTGGGCTACGAGCAGTACTTC,CSVGAGTVGYEQYF
once,NA,TRBJ2-1,TRBV6-1,TGTGCCAGCAGTGAAAGACAGGGACTAATCGATGAGCAGTTCTTC,CASSERQGLIDEQFF
NA,NA,TRBJ2-7,TRBV27,TGTGCCAGCAACTCTCGGGTGCTTGGCAGGCTCGAGCAGTACTTC,CASNSRVLGRLEQYF
NA,TRBD1,TRBJ1-4,TRBV7-2,TGTGCCAGCAGCGCCCGGCAGGGGGTGGAACTGTTTTTT,CASSARQGVELFF
NA,TRBD1,TRBJ1-2,TRBV5-1,TGCGCCAGCAGCCAGGGACAGGAGTATGGCTACACCTTC,CASSQGQEYGYTF
few,NA,TRBJ1-1,TRBV5-1,TGCGCCAGCAGCTCGCAGACGGGGGGCGCGGGCGAAGCTTTCTTT,CASSSQTGGAGEAFF
once,NA,TRBJ1-2,TRBV19,TGTGCCAGTATGGGGCTCGGCTACACCTTC,CASMGLGYTF
NA,NA,TRBJ1-2,TRBV7-8,TGTGCCAGCAGCTCCCGGGACCTCAACTATGGCTACACCTTC,CASSSRDLNYGYTF
NA,TRBD1,TRBJ2-2,TRBV25-1,TGTGCCAGCATTGGGACAGCGAACACCGGGGAGCTGTTTTTT,CASIGTANTGELFF
NA,TRBD2,TRBJ2-5,TRBV11-2,TGTGCCAGCAGCTCGGGGCTAGCGGGGTTTCCAGAGACCCAGTACTTC,CASSSGLAGFPETQYF
NA,TRBD2,TRBJ2-1,TRBV7-9,TGTGCCAGCAGCCGGTCTAGCGGGAGTGGCAATGAGCAGTTCTTC,CASSRSSGSGNEQFF
NA,NA,TRBJ1-2,TRBV3-1/TRBV3-2,TGTGCCAGCAGCCAAGATCTCTGGGCGGTAGGCTACACCTTC,CASSQDLWAVGYTF
NA,TRBD1,TRBJ1-2,TRBV19,TGTGCCAGTAGTACCAGGACAGGGCTTGGCTACACCTTC,CASSTRTGLGYTF
NA,NA,TRBJ2-7,TRBV5-6,TGTGCCAGCAGCTTGGAACTAGGGAACTACGAGCAGTACTTC,CASSLELGNYEQYF
NA,TRBD2,TRBJ2-1,TRBV19,TGTGCCAGTAGTGAGAGACTAGCGGGAATCTCCTACAATGAGCAGTTCTTC,CASSERLAGISYNEQFF
NA,TRBD1,TRBJ1-2,TRBV5-1,TGCGCCAGCAGCACCGGGACAGGGGCTAACTATGGCTACACCTTC,CASSTGTGANYGYTF